Listed below are T cell receptor beta chains from one sample, sequenced in a study of cytomegalovirus exposure and HLA in healthy donors. This table comes from immunoSEQ multiplex PCR, and its TCRdb copy is limited to in-frame clones, with some not included. The sample consists of more than 150,000 clones, around 84% of them appearing once. Sequenced sample: PBMCs. These receptors all come from a woman aged 45-65 years in good health and CMV-seropositive. CDR3s include the opening cysteine and the closing phenylalanine or tryptophan. A D gene is named only where the DNA matches it firmly. For some rows the clone size is stated as once, few or many, or as a class when expanded; others skip it.

d_call: TRBD2
v_call: TRBV6-5
clone_size: NA
j_call: TRBJ2-1
cdr3_aa: CASRFRAGGHNEQFF
cdr3_nt: TGTGCCAGCAGGTTTCGAGCGGGGGGGCACAATGAGCAGTTCTTC

d_call: TRBD2
v_call: TRBV7-6
clone_size: NA
j_call: TRBJ2-7
cdr3_aa: CASSSRGGEQYF
cdr3_nt: TGCGCCAGCAGCTCCCGCGGGGGAGAGCAGTACTTC

d_call: TRBD1
v_call: TRBV6-6
clone_size: NA
j_call: TRBJ2-2
cdr3_aa: CASSSGTANTGELFF
cdr3_nt: TGTGCCAGCAGCTCCGGGACAGCGAACACCGGGGAGCTGTTTTTT

d_call: TRBD1
v_call: TRBV7-9
clone_size: NA
j_call: TRBJ2-7
cdr3_aa: CASSFGTGDSYEQYF
cdr3_nt: TGTGCCAGCAGCTTCGGGACAGGGGACTCCTACGAGCAGTACTTC

d_call: TRBD1
v_call: TRBV23-1
clone_size: NA
j_call: TRBJ2-1
cdr3_aa: CVSSYRQGLYNEQFF
cdr3_nt: TGCGTCAGCAGTTATCGACAGGGGCTCTACAATGAGCAGTTCTTC

d_call: TRBD2
v_call: TRBV2
clone_size: NA
j_call: TRBJ2-3
cdr3_aa: CASTPVASGGGDTQYF
cdr3_nt: TGTGCCAGCACCCCAGTGGCTAGCGGGGGGGGAGATACGCAGTATTTT

d_call: NA
v_call: TRBV15
clone_size: few
j_call: TRBJ2-7
cdr3_aa: CATSRDISYEQYF
cdr3_nt: TGTGCCACCAGCAGAGACATCTCCTACGAGCAGTACTTC

d_call: NA
v_call: TRBV5-1
clone_size: NA
j_call: TRBJ1-3
cdr3_aa: CASSLDAGSGNTIYF
cdr3_nt: TGCGCCAGCAGCTTGGATGCAGGGTCTGGAAACACCATATATTTT

d_call: TRBD2
v_call: TRBV7-3
clone_size: NA
j_call: TRBJ2-7
cdr3_aa: CASSPSGEYEQYF
cdr3_nt: TGTGCCAGCAGCCCTAGCGGGGAATACGAGCAGTACTTC

d_call: TRBD1
v_call: TRBV19
clone_size: NA
j_call: TRBJ2-1
cdr3_aa: CASSIDGTGGSYNEQFF
cdr3_nt: TGTGCCAGTAGTATAGACGGGACAGGGGGCTCCTACAATGAGCAGTTCTTC

d_call: TRBD1
v_call: TRBV28
clone_size: NA
j_call: TRBJ1-1
cdr3_aa: CASSPNRGMNTEAFF
cdr3_nt: TGTGCCAGCAGCCCCAACAGGGGTATGAACACTGAAGCTTTCTTT

d_call: TRBD1
v_call: TRBV4-3
clone_size: NA
j_call: TRBJ2-7
cdr3_aa: CASSQGQFSYEQYF
cdr3_nt: TGCGCCAGCAGCCAGGGACAGTTCTCCTACGAGCAGTACTTC

d_call: TRBD2
v_call: TRBV6-1
clone_size: NA
j_call: TRBJ2-7
cdr3_aa: CASNGGGISQQYF
cdr3_nt: TGTGCCAGCAACGGCGGGGGGATCTCTCAGCAGTACTTC

d_call: NA
v_call: TRBV6-5
clone_size: NA
j_call: TRBJ2-1
cdr3_aa: CASSYSQGLYNEQFF
cdr3_nt: TGTGCCAGCAGTTACTCGCAGGGACTCTACAATGAGCAGTTCTTC

d_call: TRBD2
v_call: TRBV19
clone_size: NA
j_call: TRBJ2-1
cdr3_aa: CASSIAAGDFYNEQFF
cdr3_nt: TGTGCCAGTAGTATAGCGGCGGGGGATTTCTACAATGAGCAGTTCTTC

d_call: TRBD2
v_call: TRBV5-1
clone_size: NA
j_call: TRBJ2-7
cdr3_aa: CASSLTAGGIFYEQYF
cdr3_nt: TGCGCCAGCAGCTTAACAGCGGGGGGTATCTTCTACGAGCAGTACTTC

d_call: TRBD2
v_call: TRBV7-9
clone_size: once
j_call: TRBJ2-1
cdr3_aa: CASSLDGGVYRNEQFF
cdr3_nt: TGTGCCAGCAGCTTGGACGGGGGGGTCTATCGGAATGAGCAGTTCTTC

d_call: NA
v_call: TRBV6-1
clone_size: NA
j_call: TRBJ1-1
cdr3_aa: CASRGKQGSNTEAFF
cdr3_nt: TGTGCCAGCAGGGGGAAACAGGGCTCGAACACTGAAGCTTTCTTT

d_call: TRBD2
v_call: TRBV28
clone_size: NA
j_call: TRBJ2-3
cdr3_aa: CASTVPGLATDTQYF
cdr3_nt: TGTGCCAGCACCGTCCCGGGACTAGCGACAGATACGCAGTATTTT

d_call: NA
v_call: TRBV2
clone_size: NA
j_call: TRBJ2-2
cdr3_aa: CASRSTATTGELFF
cdr3_nt: TGTGCCAGTAGGTCGACTGCCACCACCGGGGAGCTGTTTTTT

d_call: NA
v_call: TRBV6-1
clone_size: NA
j_call: TRBJ2-7
cdr3_aa: CASSQQPGEQYF
cdr3_nt: TGTGCCAGCAGTCAACAGCCGGGGGAGCAGTACTTC

d_call: TRBD2
v_call: TRBV7-9
clone_size: NA
j_call: TRBJ2-7
cdr3_aa: CASSTWTSGVYEQYF
cdr3_nt: TGTGCCAGCAGCACCTGGACTAGCGGGGTTTACGAGCAGTACTTC

d_call: NA
v_call: TRBV15
clone_size: NA
j_call: TRBJ2-7
cdr3_aa: CATSRAGTSYEQYF
cdr3_nt: TGTGCCACCAGCAGAGCCGGTACCTCCTACGAGCAGTACTTC

d_call: NA
v_call: TRBV4-3
clone_size: few
j_call: TRBJ1-1
cdr3_aa: CASSQVGTLNTEAFF
cdr3_nt: TGCGCCAGCAGCCAAGTAGGGACATTGAACACTGAAGCTTTCTTT

d_call: NA
v_call: TRBV28
clone_size: NA
j_call: TRBJ1-2
cdr3_aa: CASSLYAAGGYGYTF
cdr3_nt: TGTGCCAGCAGTTTATATGCCGCCGGGGGCTATGGCTACACCTTC

d_call: NA
v_call: TRBV4-2
clone_size: NA
j_call: TRBJ1-1
cdr3_aa: CASSQDYYRPEAFF
cdr3_nt: TGTGCCAGCAGCCAAGATTACTATAGGCCTGAAGCTTTCTTT

d_call: NA
v_call: TRBV28
clone_size: NA
j_call: TRBJ1-3
cdr3_aa: CASQDSGNTIYF
cdr3_nt: TGTGCCAGTCAGGACAGCGGAAACACCATATATTTT

d_call: TRBD1
v_call: TRBV5-6
clone_size: NA
j_call: TRBJ2-1
cdr3_aa: CASSNTGGSYNEQFF
cdr3_nt: TGTGCCAGCAGCAATACAGGGGGCTCCTACAATGAGCAGTTCTTC

d_call: NA
v_call: TRBV18
clone_size: NA
j_call: TRBJ1-1
cdr3_aa: CASSPQPGTEAFF
cdr3_nt: TGTGCCAGCTCACCCCAACCAGGAACTGAAGCTTTCTTT

d_call: NA
v_call: TRBV5-1
clone_size: NA
j_call: TRBJ2-7
cdr3_aa: CASSPTSNKYEQYF
cdr3_nt: TGCGCCAGCAGCCCAACTAGTAACAAATACGAGCAGTACTTC

d_call: NA
v_call: TRBV2
clone_size: NA
j_call: TRBJ2-2
cdr3_aa: CASSPGTVNTGELFF
cdr3_nt: TGTGCCAGCAGCCCAGGGACTGTGAACACCGGGGAGCTGTTTTTT

d_call: TRBD1
v_call: TRBV5-5
clone_size: NA
j_call: TRBJ2-4
cdr3_aa: CASSVGTGENIQYF
cdr3_nt: TGTGCCAGCAGCGTCGGGACAGGGGAAAACATTCAGTACTTC

d_call: NA
v_call: TRBV18
clone_size: NA
j_call: TRBJ2-3
cdr3_aa: CASSEGTLADTQYF
cdr3_nt: TGTGCCAGCTCAGAGGGGACTTTGGCAGATACGCAGTATTTT

d_call: NA
v_call: TRBV4-3
clone_size: few
j_call: TRBJ2-6
cdr3_aa: CASSQTGAGANVLTF
cdr3_nt: TGCGCCAGCAGCCAGACAGGCGCTGGGGCCAACGTCCTGACTTTC

d_call: TRBD1
v_call: TRBV29-1
clone_size: NA
j_call: TRBJ1-1
cdr3_aa: CSAGGQGGTEAFF
cdr3_nt: TGCAGCGCCGGGGGACAGGGAGGGACTGAAGCTTTCTTT

d_call: TRBD1
v_call: TRBV4-1
clone_size: NA
j_call: TRBJ2-2
cdr3_aa: CASSQDRVPGELFF
cdr3_nt: TGCGCCAGCAGCCAGGACAGGGTCCCCGGGGAGCTGTTTTTT

d_call: TRBD1
v_call: TRBV5-1
clone_size: NA
j_call: TRBJ2-3
cdr3_aa: CASSKGQGSEGTQYF
cdr3_nt: TGCGCCAGCAGCAAGGGACAGGGGTCGGAGGGTACGCAGTATTTT

d_call: TRBD1
v_call: TRBV4-1
clone_size: once
j_call: TRBJ2-5
cdr3_aa: CASSPAGTTGMLTQYF
cdr3_nt: TGCGCCAGCAGCCCTGCGGGCACGACAGGGATGCTGACCCAGTACTTC

d_call: TRBD2
v_call: TRBV7-7
clone_size: NA
j_call: TRBJ2-3
cdr3_aa: CASSPQGGRGLASQYF
cdr3_nt: TGTGCTAGCAGCCCCCAGGGAGGGAGGGGACTAGCGTCGCAGTATTTT

d_call: NA
v_call: TRBV9
clone_size: once
j_call: TRBJ1-1
cdr3_aa: CASSVGPSTEAFF
cdr3_nt: TGTGCCAGCAGCGTAGGACCTAGCACTGAAGCTTTCTTT

d_call: NA
v_call: TRBV29-1
clone_size: NA
j_call: TRBJ2-5
cdr3_aa: CSVDAVQETQYF
cdr3_nt: TGCAGCGTTGACGCAGTCCAAGAGACCCAGTACTTC

d_call: TRBD2
v_call: TRBV7-2
clone_size: NA
j_call: TRBJ2-5
cdr3_aa: CASSDRNGGAAETQYF
cdr3_nt: TGTGCCAGCAGCGATCGTAACGGGGGGGCCGCAGAGACCCAGTACTTC

d_call: NA
v_call: TRBV6-5
clone_size: few
j_call: TRBJ1-5
cdr3_aa: CASSYSADSNQPQHF
cdr3_nt: TGTGCCAGCAGTTACTCGGCGGATAGCAATCAGCCCCAGCATTTT

d_call: NA
v_call: TRBV6-5
clone_size: NA
j_call: TRBJ1-5
cdr3_aa: CASSEGQPQHF
cdr3_nt: TGTGCCAGCAGTGAGGGACAGCCCCAGCATTTT

d_call: TRBD2
v_call: TRBV2
clone_size: NA
j_call: TRBJ2-1
cdr3_aa: CASTGTSGGAGEQFF
cdr3_nt: TGTGCCAGCACCGGGACTAGCGGGGGGGCAGGTGAGCAGTTCTTC

d_call: NA
v_call: TRBV19
clone_size: NA
j_call: TRBJ2-3
cdr3_aa: CASTRGTASTDTQYF
cdr3_nt: TGTGCCAGTACTCGTGGGACTGCTAGCACAGATACGCAGTATTTT